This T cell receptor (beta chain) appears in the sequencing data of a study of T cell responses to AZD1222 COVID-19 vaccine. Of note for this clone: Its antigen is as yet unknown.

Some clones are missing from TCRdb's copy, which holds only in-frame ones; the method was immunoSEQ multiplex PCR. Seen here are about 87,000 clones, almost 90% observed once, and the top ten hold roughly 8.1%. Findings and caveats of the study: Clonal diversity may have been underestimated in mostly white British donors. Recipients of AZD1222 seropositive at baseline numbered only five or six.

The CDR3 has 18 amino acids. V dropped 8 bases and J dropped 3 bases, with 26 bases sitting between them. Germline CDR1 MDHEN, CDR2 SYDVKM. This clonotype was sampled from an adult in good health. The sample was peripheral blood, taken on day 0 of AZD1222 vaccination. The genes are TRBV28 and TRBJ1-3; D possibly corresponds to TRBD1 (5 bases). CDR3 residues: CASATPVSPRVIGNTIYF. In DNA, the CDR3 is TGTGCCAGCGCAACCCCTGTTTCCCCCAGGGTAATTGGAAACACCATATATTTT.